This T cell receptor beta chain emerged from a study of response to subunit inactivated influenza vaccine. Comment on this clonotype: Its target is unknown. Germline and junction disagree at one end, which may indicate a read error.

MiXCR was run by TCRdb on the RT-PCR reads, yielding one entry per CDR3 protein. Of 650,000 or so distinct CDR3 sequences in the sample, 14% are singletons; the top ten hold about 7.6%. Overall study results and limits: There was a suggestion from the authors that each seasonal influenza vaccination recruits few new T cells.

This specimen consisted of PBMCs from blood, obtained around 14 days before vaccination. The origin of this receptor is a man over 45 who received an inactivated influenza vaccine.

The CDR3 nucleotides read TGTACCAGCAGTTTAGGCTCGGGTCAGAGGTTCGGTGAAAAACTGTTTTTT. This sequence encodes CTSSLGSGQRFGEKLFF. The chain joins TRBV27 to TRBJ1-4; D not certain. The germline CDR1 and CDR2 sequences are MNHEY and SMNVEV (reference sequence). This CDR3 is 17 amino acids long.